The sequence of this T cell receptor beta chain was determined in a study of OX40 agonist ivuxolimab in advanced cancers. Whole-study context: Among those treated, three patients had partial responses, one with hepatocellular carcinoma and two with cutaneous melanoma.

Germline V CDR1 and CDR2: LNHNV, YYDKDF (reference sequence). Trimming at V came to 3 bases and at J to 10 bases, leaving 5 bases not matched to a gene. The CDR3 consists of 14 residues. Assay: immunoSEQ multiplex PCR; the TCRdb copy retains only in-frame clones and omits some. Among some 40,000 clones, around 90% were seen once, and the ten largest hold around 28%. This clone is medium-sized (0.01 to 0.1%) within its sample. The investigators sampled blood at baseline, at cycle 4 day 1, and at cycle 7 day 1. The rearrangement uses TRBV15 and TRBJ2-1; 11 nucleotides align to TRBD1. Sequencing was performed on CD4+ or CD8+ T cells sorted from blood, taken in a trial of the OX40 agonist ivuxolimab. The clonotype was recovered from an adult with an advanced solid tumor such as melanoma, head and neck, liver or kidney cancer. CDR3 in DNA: TGTGCCACCAGCAGGGGACAGGGGGGTAGAGAGCAGTTCTTC. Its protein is CATSRGQGGREQFF.